This entry lists 7 T cell receptor beta chains sequenced from one sample in a study of T cells in Graves' hyperthyroidism and ophthalmopathy. Regions amplified from RNA transcripts were the TCR beta CDR3 regions. The primer set for the first-round RT-PCR of the TCR CDR3 was HTBI. TCRdb reanalysed the multiplex PCR reads using MiXCR and keeps one entry per CDR3 protein. The sample records 250,000 to 300,000 distinct CDR3 sequences, approximately 15% being singletons. The source material was blood. The receptors derive from a woman aged 40 to 50 with Graves' hyperthyroidism.

This clonotype was counted ten times or more. The chain links TRBV30 to TRBJ1-5, with D possibly TRBD1 on 5 matching bases. Trimming removed 5 bases from V and 2 bases from J, with 10 bases in between. In germline, CDR1 is GTSNPN, CDR2 SVGIG (reference sequence). This CDR3 is 13 amino acids long. The CDR3 bases are TGTGCCTGGGGTCCACAGGGCAATCAGCCCCAGCATTTT. Its translation is CAWGPQGNQPQHF.

This clonotype was detected only a few times. This chain connects TRBV5-1 to TRBJ2-7, with a tentative D call TRBD1 (6 bases). Trimming stripped 2 bases from V and 2 bases from J, with 11 bases between. The CDR3 has 14 amino acids. CDR1 is SGHRS, CDR2 YFSETQ, per germline. The CDR3, as DNA: TGCGCCAGCAGCTTCAGGGGCCTTGCCTACGAGCAGTACTTC. This gives the protein CASSFRGLAYEQYF.

This clonotype was detected ten times or more. The chain has TRBV12-3 or TRBV12-4 and TRBJ1-4; D unclear. V was pared by 3 bases and J by 5 bases, with 16 bases between. This CDR3 contains 16 residues. Written as DNA, the CDR3 is TGTGCCAGCAGTTTTGATGTAGAGGGTTTAAATGAAAAACTGTTTTTT. Protein: CASSFDVEGLNEKLFF.

The V and J genes are TRBV6-2 or TRBV6-3 and TRBJ1-4, with 10 nucleotides matching TRBD1. This CDR3 has 16 amino acids. CDR1 is MNHEY, CDR2 SVGEGT, per germline. Germline trimming cut 5 bases from V and 5 bases from J; bases unmatched to any gene: 8. The CDR3 region has the DNA TGTGCCAGCAGTGCAAAAACGGGACAGGGGAATGAAAAACTGTTTTTT. This gives the protein CASSAKTGQGNEKLFF.

This clonotype was detected many times. The CDR3 nucleotides read TGTGCCAGCAGAAGGGACAGGGTCGATCAGCCCCAGCATTTT. It yields the protein CASRRDRVDQPQHF. The chain recombines TRBV12-3 or TRBV12-4 with TRBJ1-5; 9 bases line up with TRBD1. The CDR3 has 14 amino acids. The junction had 5 bases not matched to a gene; V was cut back by 6 bases and J by 5 bases.

The table lists this clonotype with many counts. V is TRBV6-6 and J is TRBJ1-1; D not resolved. CDR1 is MNHNY and CDR2 is SVGAGI in the germline V gene (reference sequence). The CDR3 runs 13 residues. V lost 2 bases and J 1 base, leaving 5 bases between the germline ends. For the CDR3, the DNA is TGTGCCAGCAGTTACATCAGGAACACTGAAGCTTTCTTT. Encoded protein: CASSYIRNTEAFF.

This clonotype came up many times. The chain couples TRBV11-2 to TRBJ2-3, with a weak D call TRBD2 (6 bases). CDR1 is SGHAT, CDR2 FQNNGV, per germline. V was shortened by 3 bases and J by 2 bases, with 12 bases between the two germline ends. CDR3 length equals 15 residues. The chain's CDR3 is CASSFSGLYTDTQYF. DNA of the CDR3: TGTGCCAGCAGCTTCTCGGGACTCTACACAGATACGCAGTATTTT.